This note documents a single T cell receptor (beta chain) sequence. The data were produced by immunoSEQ multiplex PCR, yet TCRdb's version contains in-frame clones alone and is incomplete. The sample records approximately 300,000 clones, nearly 90% being singletons. The sample belongs to a study of blood T cell repertoires in COVID-19. The CDR3 covers 15 residues. V was pared by 3 bases and J by 1 base, with 10 bases between. Germline V CDR1 and CDR2: SGHNT, YENEEA. Sequencing was performed on PBMCs or T cells enriched from blood (not recorded which). This chain connects TRBV11-3 to TRBJ2-1, with D tentatively TRBD2 (6 bases). This sequence was found in a woman between 25 and 40 years old who had recovered from COVID-19. CDR3 sequence: CASSLGGGSYNEQFF. CDR3 DNA sequence: TGTGCCAGCAGCTTGGGTGGGGGGTCCTACAATGAGCAGTTCTTC.